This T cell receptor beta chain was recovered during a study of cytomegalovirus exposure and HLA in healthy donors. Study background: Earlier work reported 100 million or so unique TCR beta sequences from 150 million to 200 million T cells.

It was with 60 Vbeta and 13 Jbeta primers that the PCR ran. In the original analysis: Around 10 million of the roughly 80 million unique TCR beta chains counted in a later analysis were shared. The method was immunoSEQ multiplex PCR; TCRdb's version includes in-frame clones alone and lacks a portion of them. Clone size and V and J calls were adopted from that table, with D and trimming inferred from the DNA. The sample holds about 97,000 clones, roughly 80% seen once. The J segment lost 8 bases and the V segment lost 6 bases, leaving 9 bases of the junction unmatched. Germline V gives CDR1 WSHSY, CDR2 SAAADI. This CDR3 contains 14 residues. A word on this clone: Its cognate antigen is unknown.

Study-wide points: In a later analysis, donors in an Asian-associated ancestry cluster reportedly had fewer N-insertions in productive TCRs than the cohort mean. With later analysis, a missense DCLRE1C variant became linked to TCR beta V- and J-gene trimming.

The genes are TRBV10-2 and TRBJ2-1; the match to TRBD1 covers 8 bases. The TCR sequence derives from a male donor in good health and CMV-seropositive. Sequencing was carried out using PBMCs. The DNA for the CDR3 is TGCGCCAGCAGATCGGGACAGGTTAACGATGAGCAGTTCTTC. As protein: CASRSGQVNDEQFF.